The sample holds one count of the clone carrying this T cell receptor (beta chain). The data were taken from a study of blood T cell repertoires in COVID-19. Overall study: COVID-19 samples from acute and convalescent phases originated in the United States, Italy and Spain. The cDNA or gDNA used as material had been derived from T cells, B-cell-depleted T cells, or PBMCs.

Per the authors' pipeline: The assay estimated nucleated cells by amplifying reference gene primers. The method was immunoSEQ multiplex PCR; TCRdb's version includes in-frame clones alone and lacks a portion of them. That table supplies the V and J calls and clone size; D and trimming were determined from the DNA. The table includes 80,000 or so clones, 80% detected once. The V and J ends lost 6 bases and 6 bases respectively, with 11 bases between them. The CDR3 runs 12 residues. Per germline, CDR1 SGDLS and CDR2 YYNGEE. Sequencing was carried out using peripheral blood. This receptor was obtained from a woman between 70 and 85 years old with acute or convalescent COVID-19. The gene calls are TRBV9 and TRBJ2-3; the D gene is possibly TRBD2 (5 bases). In DNA, the CDR3 is TGTGCCAGCAACGGCGGGTCCGATACGCAGTATTTT. Encoded protein: CASNGGSDTQYF.